This T cell receptor beta chain was obtained from a study of cytomegalovirus exposure and HLA in healthy donors. Study as a whole: In a later analysis, it was reported that the 110 or so validation repertoires had been produced on the same platform as the 500 to 750 repertoires belonging to the first cohort. Study conclusions and caveats: The study recorded fewer than 200 TCR beta chains that were cytomegalovirus-associated. Generally TCR sequences proved uncommon, though certain public TCRs appeared in numerous donors.

TCRdb's copy holds only in-frame clones and misses some; the assay was immunoSEQ multiplex PCR. The data hold approximately 41,000 clones, with approximately 92% observed a single time. Concerning this clone: Its antigen is currently unknown.

The CDR3 covers 11 residues. The germline V gene encodes CDR1 DFQATT and CDR2 SNEGSKA (reference sequence). Trimming shortened V by 2 bases and J by 5 bases, and 6 bases separated the two germline ends. Separate from the approximately 700-subject first cohort was the 120-subject validation cohort, to which the donors belonged. The TCR was taken from a man aged 18 to 35 in good health and CMV-seronegative. The chain has TRBV20-1 and TRBJ2-5; the D is unclear. Source material: PBMCs. The CDR3: CSARISETQYF. As DNA, the CDR3 is TGCAGTGCTAGAATTAGTGAGACCCAGTACTTC.